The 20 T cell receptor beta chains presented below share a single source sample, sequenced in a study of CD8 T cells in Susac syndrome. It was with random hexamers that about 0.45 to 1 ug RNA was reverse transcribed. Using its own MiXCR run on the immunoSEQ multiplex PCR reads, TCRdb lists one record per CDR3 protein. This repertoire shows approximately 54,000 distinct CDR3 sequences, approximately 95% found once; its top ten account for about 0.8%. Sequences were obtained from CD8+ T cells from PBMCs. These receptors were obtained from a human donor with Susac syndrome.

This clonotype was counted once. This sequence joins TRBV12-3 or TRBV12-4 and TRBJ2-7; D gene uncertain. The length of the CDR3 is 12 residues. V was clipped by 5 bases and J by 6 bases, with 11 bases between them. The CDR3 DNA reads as TGTGCCAGCAGTGAGGCGCTCCTCGAGCAGTACTTC. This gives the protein CASSEALLEQYF.

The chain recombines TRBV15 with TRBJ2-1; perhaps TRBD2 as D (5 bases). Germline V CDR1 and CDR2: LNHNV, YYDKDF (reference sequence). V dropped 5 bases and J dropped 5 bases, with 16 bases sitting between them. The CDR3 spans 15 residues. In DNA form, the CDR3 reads TGTGCCACCAGCGGCCGAGAGGACTTGAACAATGAGCAGTTCTTC. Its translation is CATSGREDLNNEQFF.

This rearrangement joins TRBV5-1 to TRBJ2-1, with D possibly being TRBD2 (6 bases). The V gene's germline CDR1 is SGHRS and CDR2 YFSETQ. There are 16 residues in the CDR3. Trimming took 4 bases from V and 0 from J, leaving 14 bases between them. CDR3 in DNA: TGCGCCAGCAGCGGGGGGATTTCGGCCTCCTACAATGAGCAGTTCTTC. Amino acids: CASSGGISASYNEQFF.

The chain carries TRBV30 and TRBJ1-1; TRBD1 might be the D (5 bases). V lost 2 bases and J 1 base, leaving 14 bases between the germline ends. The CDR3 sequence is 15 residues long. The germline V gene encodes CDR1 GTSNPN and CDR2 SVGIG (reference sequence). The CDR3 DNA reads TGTGCCTGGAGTTATTCCGGGACCCCGAACACTGAAGCTTTCTTT. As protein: CAWSYSGTPNTEAFF.

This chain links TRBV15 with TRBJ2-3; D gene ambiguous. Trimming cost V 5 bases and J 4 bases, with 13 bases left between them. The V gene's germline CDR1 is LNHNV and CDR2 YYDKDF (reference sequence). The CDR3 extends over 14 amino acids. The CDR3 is CATSDRDWSDTQYF. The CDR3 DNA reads TGTGCCACCAGCGACCGTGACTGGTCAGATACGCAGTATTTT.

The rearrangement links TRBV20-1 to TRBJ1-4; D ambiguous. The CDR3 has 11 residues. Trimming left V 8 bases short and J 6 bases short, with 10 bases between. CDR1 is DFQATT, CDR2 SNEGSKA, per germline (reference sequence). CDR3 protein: CSYFVDEKLFF. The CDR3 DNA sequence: TGCAGTTACTTCGTCGATGAAAAACTGTTTTTT.

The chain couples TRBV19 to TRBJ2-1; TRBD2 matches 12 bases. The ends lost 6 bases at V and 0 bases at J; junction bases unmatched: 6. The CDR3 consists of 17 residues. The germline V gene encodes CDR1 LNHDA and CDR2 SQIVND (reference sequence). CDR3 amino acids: CASSWTSGDSSYNEQFF. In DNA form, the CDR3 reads TGTGCCAGTAGCTGGACTAGCGGGGATAGCTCCTACAATGAGCAGTTCTTC.

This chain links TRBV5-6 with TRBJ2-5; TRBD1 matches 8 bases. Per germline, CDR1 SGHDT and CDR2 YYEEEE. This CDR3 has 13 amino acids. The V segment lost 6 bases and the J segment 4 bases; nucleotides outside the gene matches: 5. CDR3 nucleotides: TGTGCCAGCACCCACAGGGGGGCAGAGACCCAGTACTTC. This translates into CASTHRGAETQYF.

The CDR3 DNA is TGTGCCAGCAGAGTGACAGGGGGTGGCTACACCTTC. It yields the protein CASRVTGGGYTF. V usage is TRBV3-1 and J usage is TRBJ1-2; 9 bases match TRBD1. Germline-derived CDR1 and CDR2 are LGHDT and YNNKEL (reference sequence). The CDR3 extends over 12 amino acids. V lost 6 bases, J lost 7 bases, and 3 bases stayed unmatched. Based on the CDR3 plus reference TRBV3-1 and TRBJ1-2, the full variable domain is DTAVSQTPKYLVTQMGNDKSIKCEQNLGHDTMYWYKQDSKKFLKIMFSYNNKELIINETVPNRFSPKSPDKAHLNLHINSLELGDSAVYFCASRVTGGGYTFGSGTRLTVV.

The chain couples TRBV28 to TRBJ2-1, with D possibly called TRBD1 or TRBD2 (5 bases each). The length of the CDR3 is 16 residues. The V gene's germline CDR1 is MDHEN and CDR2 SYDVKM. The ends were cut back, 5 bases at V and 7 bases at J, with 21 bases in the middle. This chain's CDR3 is CASSKDIRQTGNEQFF. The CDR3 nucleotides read TGTGCCAGCAGTAAGGACATCAGGCAGACGGGGAATGAGCAGTTCTTC. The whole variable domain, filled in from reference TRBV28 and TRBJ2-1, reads DVKVTQSSRYLVKRTGEKVFLECVQDMDHENMFWYRQDPGLGLRLIYFSYDVKMKEKGDIPEGYSVSREKKERFSLILESASTNQTSMYLCASSKDIRQTGNEQFFGPGTRLTVL.

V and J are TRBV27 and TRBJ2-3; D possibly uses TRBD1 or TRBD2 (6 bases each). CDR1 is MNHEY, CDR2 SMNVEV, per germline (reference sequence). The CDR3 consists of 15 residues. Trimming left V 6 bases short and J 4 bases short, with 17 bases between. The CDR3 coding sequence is TGTGCCAGCAGCCTAAACAGGGACTGGGCAGATACGCAGTATTTT. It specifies CASSLNRDWADTQYF.

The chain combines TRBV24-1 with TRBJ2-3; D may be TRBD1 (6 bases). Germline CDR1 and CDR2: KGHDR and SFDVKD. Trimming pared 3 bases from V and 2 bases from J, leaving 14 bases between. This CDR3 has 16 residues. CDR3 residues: CATSDPRQDPTDTQYF. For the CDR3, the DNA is TGTGCCACCAGTGATCCGCGACAGGACCCCACAGATACGCAGTATTTT.

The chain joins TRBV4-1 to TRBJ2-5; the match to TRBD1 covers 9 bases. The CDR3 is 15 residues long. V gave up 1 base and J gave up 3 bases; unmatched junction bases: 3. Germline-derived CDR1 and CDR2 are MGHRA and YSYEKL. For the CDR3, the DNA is TGCGCCAGCAGCCAAGCTGGGACAGGGAAAGAGACCCAGTACTTC. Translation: CASSQAGTGKETQYF.

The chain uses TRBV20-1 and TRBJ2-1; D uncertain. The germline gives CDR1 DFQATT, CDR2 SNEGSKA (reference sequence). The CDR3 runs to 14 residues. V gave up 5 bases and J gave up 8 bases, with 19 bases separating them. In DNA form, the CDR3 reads TGCAGTGCTCCTCTTGGTCCCCAGATCGATGAGCAGTTCTTC. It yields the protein CSAPLGPQIDEQFF.

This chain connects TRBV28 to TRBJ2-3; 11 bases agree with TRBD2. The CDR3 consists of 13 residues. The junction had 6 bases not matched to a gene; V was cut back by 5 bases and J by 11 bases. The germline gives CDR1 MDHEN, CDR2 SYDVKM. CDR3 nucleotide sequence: TGTGCCAGCAGTCCGTTGGGACTAGCGGAGCAGTATTTT. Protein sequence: CASSPLGLAEQYF.

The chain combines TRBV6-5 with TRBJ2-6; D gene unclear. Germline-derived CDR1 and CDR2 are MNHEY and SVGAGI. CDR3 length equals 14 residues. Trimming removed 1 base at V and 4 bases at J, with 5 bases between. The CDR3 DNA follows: TGTGCCAGCAGTTACTTCGGAGGGGCCAACGTCCTGACTTTC. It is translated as CASSYFGGANVLTF.

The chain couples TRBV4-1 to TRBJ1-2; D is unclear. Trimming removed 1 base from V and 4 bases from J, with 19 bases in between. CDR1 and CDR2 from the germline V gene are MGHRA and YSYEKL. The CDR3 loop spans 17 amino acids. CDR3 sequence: CASSQGLLDGMSYGYTF. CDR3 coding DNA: TGCGCCAGCAGCCAAGGCCTTTTGGACGGGATGTCCTATGGCTACACCTTC.

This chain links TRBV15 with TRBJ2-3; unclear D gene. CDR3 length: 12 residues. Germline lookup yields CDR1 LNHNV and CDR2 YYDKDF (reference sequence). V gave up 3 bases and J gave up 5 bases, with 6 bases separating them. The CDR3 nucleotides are TGTGCCACCAGCAGTGTCCGAGATACGCAGTATTTT. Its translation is CATSSVRDTQYF.

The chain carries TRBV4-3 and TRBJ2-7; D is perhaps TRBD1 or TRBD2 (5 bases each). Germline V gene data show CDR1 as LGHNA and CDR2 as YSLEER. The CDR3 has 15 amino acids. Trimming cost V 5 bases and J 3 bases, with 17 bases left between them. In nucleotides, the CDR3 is TGCGCCAGCAGCGAACGAACGGGGCCACTCTACGAGCAGTACTTC. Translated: CASSERTGPLYEQYF.

The CDR3, as DNA: TGTGCCAGCAGCCCGGGACTAGCGGGGGAAAGCTCCTACAATGAGCAGTTCTTC. It is translated as CASSPGLAGESSYNEQFF. The chain carries TRBV5-6 and TRBJ2-1; 14 bases are a match to TRBD2. The length of the CDR3 is 18 residues. In germline, CDR1 is SGHDT, CDR2 YYEEEE. V gave up 4 bases and J gave up 0 bases; unmatched junction bases: 6.